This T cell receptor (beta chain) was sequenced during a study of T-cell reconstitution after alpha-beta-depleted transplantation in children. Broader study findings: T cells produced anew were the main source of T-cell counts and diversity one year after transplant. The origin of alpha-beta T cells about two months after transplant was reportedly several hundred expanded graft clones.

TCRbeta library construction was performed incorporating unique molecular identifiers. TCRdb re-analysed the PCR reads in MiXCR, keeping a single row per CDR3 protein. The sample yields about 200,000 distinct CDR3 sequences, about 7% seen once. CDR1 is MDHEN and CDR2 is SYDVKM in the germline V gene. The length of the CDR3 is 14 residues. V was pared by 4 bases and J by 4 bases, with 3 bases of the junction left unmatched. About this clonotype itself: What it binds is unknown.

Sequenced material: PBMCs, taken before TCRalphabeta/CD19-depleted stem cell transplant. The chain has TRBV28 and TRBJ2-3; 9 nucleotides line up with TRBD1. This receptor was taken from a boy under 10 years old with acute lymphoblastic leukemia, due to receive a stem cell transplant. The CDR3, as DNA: TGTGCCAGCAGTTGGGACAGGGCGGCAGATACGCAGTATTTT. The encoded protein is CASSWDRAADTQYF. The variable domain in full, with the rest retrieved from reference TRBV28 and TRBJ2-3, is DVKVTQSSRYLVKRTGEKVFLECVQDMDHENMFWYRQDPGLGLRLIYFSYDVKMKEKGDIPEGYSVSREKKERFSLILESASTNQTSMYLCASSWDRAADTQYFGPGTRLTVL.